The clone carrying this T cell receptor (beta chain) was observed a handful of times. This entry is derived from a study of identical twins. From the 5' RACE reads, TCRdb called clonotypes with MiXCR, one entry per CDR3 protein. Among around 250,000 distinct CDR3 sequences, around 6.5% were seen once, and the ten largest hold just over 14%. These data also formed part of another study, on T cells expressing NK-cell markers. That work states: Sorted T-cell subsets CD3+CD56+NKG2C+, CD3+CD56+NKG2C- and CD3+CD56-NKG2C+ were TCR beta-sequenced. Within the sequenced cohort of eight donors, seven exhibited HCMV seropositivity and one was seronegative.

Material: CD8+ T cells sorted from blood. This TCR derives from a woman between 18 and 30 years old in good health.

CDR3 in DNA: TGTGCCAGTAGCTCGGGACAGCCATTAGGAGCTTTCTTT. Its protein is CASSSGQPLGAFF. The rearrangement joins TRBV19 to TRBJ1-1, with TRBD1 identical over 7 bases. V lost 6 bases to trimming and J lost 10 bases; unmatched junction nucleotides: 11. Germline values: CDR1 LNHDA, CDR2 SQIVND (reference sequence). The CDR3 has 13 residues.